Below, 18 T cell receptor beta chains from the same sample are listed, as sequenced in a study of control samples from healthy donors and cancer patients. TCRdb keeps only in-frame clones here, not all; method: immunoSEQ multiplex PCR. This listing includes fewer than 200,000 clones. The sequencing sample was made of blood. All receptors come from a woman in her twenties or thirties in good health.

V is TRBV3-1 (or the pseudogene TRBV3-2) and J is TRBJ2-1; D possibly corresponds to TRBD2 (6 bases). Trimming stripped 1 base from V and 9 bases from J, with 16 bases between. In germline, CDR1 is LGHDT, CDR2 YNNKEL (reference sequence). The CDR3 covers 15 residues. CDR3 sequence (DNA): TGTGCCAGCAGCCAAGCCGGGGCGGGGTCAGGTGAGCAGTTCTTC. Translation gives CASSQAGAGSGEQFF.

The chain combines TRBV6-1 with TRBJ1-1; the D gene is possibly TRBD1 (6 bases). The CDR3 is made up of 14 amino acids. Germline CDR1 is MNHNS and CDR2 is SASEGT. Trimming shortened V by 2 bases and J by 6 bases, and 13 bases separated the two germline ends. The chain's CDR3 is CASSERGNKAEAFF. CDR3 bases: TGTGCCAGCAGTGAAAGGGGGAACAAGGCTGAAGCTTTCTTT.

The chain employs TRBV30 and TRBJ2-3, with 10 bases fitting TRBD2. The CDR3 spans 14 residues. In germline, CDR1 is GTSNPN, CDR2 SVGIG (reference sequence). The ends lost 3 bases at V and 3 bases at J; junction bases unmatched: 3. The CDR3 nucleotides read TGTGCCTGGAGCGCAGCGGGAGGGACAGATACGCAGTATTTT. Protein sequence: CAWSAAGGTDTQYF. Full variable domain (rest looked up from reference TRBV30 and TRBJ2-3): SQTIHQWPATLVQPVGSPLSLECTVEGTSNPNLYWYRQAAGRGLQLLFYSVGIGQISSEVPQNLSASRPQDRQFILSSKKLLLSDSGFYLCAWSAAGGTDTQYFGPGTRLTVL.

This chain links TRBV7-2 with TRBJ1-2; D is unresolved. The CDR3 spans 16 residues. V was pared by 0 bases and J by 8 bases, with 19 bases between. Per the germline V gene, CDR1 is SGHTA and CDR2 is FQGNSA. The CDR3 reads CASSLAVVTVDRGYTF. The CDR3 DNA is TGTGCCAGCAGCTTAGCAGTGGTAACAGTCGATAGGGGCTACACCTTC.

As regards this clone: Other DNA sequences in this specimen translate into the identical CDR3. The CDR3, as DNA: TGTGCCAGCAGTTTAGGTCCCGGTCAGCCCCAGCATTTT. Translation: CASSLGPGQPQHF. The rearrangement joins TRBV12-3 or TRBV12-4 to TRBJ1-5; D gene ambiguous. The CDR3 has 13 amino acids. Trimming cost V 1 base and J 6 bases, with 7 bases left between them.

The chain couples TRBV24-1 to TRBJ2-5, with unresolved D. V was cut by 2 bases and J by 0 bases, with 9 bases left in between. In germline, CDR1 is KGHDR, CDR2 SFDVKD. The CDR3 extends over 15 amino acids. In DNA, the CDR3 is TGTGCCACCAGTGATTCGGCCCGGAACCAAGAGACCCAGTACTTC. Translation: CATSDSARNQETQYF.

This chain links TRBV9 with TRBJ2-7; tentatively, D is TRBD2 (6 bases). Germline lookup yields CDR1 SGDLS and CDR2 YYNGEE. V was trimmed by 0 bases and J by 2 bases, leaving 12 bases between them. This CDR3 comprises 15 residues. The CDR3, as DNA: TGTGCCAGCAGCGTAGGGGTGGGGGAGGCCTACGAGCAGTACTTC. Translated, it gives CASSVGVGEAYEQYF. Full variable domain (rest looked up from reference TRBV9 and TRBJ2-7): DSGVTQTPKHLITATGQRVTLRCSPRSGDLSVYWYQQSLDQGLQFLIQYYNGEERAKGNILERFSAQQFPDLHSELNLSSLELGDSALYFCASSVGVGEAYEQYFGPGTRLTVT.

On this clone itself: Relative to the germline gene, one junction end is altered; a read error may explain this. The DNA of the CDR3 is TGTGCCAGCAGTTACTCGAGAGTGGCGGGACTCTTC. This gives the protein CASSYSRVAGLF. The chain uses TRBV6-2 or TRBV6-3 and TRBJ2-1, with D maybe TRBD2 (6 bases). Germline V lookup: CDR1 MNHEY, CDR2 SVGEGT. This CDR3 has 12 amino acids.

The V call is TRBV5-1, the J call TRBJ2-1; D ambiguous. V was pared by 0 bases and J by 0 bases, with 10 bases between. The CDR3 contains 16 residues. The germline V gene has CDR1 SGHRS and CDR2 YFSETQ. The CDR3, as DNA: TGCGCCAGCAGCTTGGGGATCGGTAGCTCCTACAATGAGCAGTTCTTC. Protein: CASSLGIGSSYNEQFF.

The rearrangement joins TRBV28 to TRBJ1-1; D unclear. The CDR3 sequence is 13 residues long. CDR1 and CDR2 (germline): MDHEN, SYDVKM. Trimming shortened V by 5 bases and J by 11 bases, and 18 bases separated the two germline ends. CDR3 protein: CASSRTLDLEAFF. The CDR3 DNA follows: TGTGCCAGCAGTCGAACTTTGGACTTGGAGGCTTTCTTT.

V usage is TRBV12-3 or TRBV12-4 and J usage is TRBJ1-1, with no clear D. Between the trimmed V and J ends, which lost 6 bases and 5 bases, there was a span of 13 bases. The CDR3 loop spans 13 amino acids. CDR3 loop: CASRLWDGTEAFF. The CDR3 DNA follows: TGTGCCAGCAGGCTATGGGATGGGACTGAAGCTTTCTTT.

The chain links TRBV28 to TRBJ1-3; D not certain. Germline CDR1 is MDHEN and CDR2 is SYDVKM. The CDR3 sequence is 16 residues long. V was clipped by 4 bases and J by 4 bases, with 17 bases between them. The CDR3 DNA sequence: TGTGCCAGCAGTTCTCGGGCGGGTCGGATGGGAAACACCATATATTTT. Amino acids: CASSSRAGRMGNTIYF.

The chain recombines TRBV4-1 with TRBJ2-5; D gene ambiguous. The length of the CDR3 is 14 residues. Germline loops: CDR1 MGHRA, CDR2 YSYEKL. V lost 4 bases and J lost 4, with 13 bases in between. The CDR3 sequence is CASSRIPGPETQYF. In nucleotides, the CDR3 is TGCGCCAGCAGCCGGATTCCCGGGCCAGAGACCCAGTACTTC.

The chain combines TRBV9 with TRBJ2-7, with D maybe TRBD1 (7 bases). Deletions cut 2 bases from V and 3 bases from J, with 18 bases between. Germline-derived CDR1 and CDR2 are SGDLS and YYNGEE. This CDR3 has 16 residues. The CDR3 region is CASSVGAQGGLYEQYF. The CDR3 coding sequence is TGTGCCAGCAGCGTGGGGGCGCAGGGGGGACTCTACGAGCAGTACTTC. The full variable domain, completed using reference TRBV9 and TRBJ2-7, is DSGVTQTPKHLITATGQRVTLRCSPRSGDLSVYWYQQSLDQGLQFLIQYYNGEERAKGNILERFSAQQFPDLHSELNLSSLELGDSALYFCASSVGAQGGLYEQYFGPGTRLTVT.

This chain joins TRBV4-2 and TRBJ2-3; D assignment may be TRBD1 or TRBD2 (5 bases each). This CDR3 is 14 amino acids long. V shed 5 bases and J shed 2 bases, with 11 bases lying between them. Germline values: CDR1 LGHNA, CDR2 YNFKEQ. This CDR3 reads CASSKRDLTDTQYF. The DNA for the CDR3 is TGTGCCAGCAGCAAACGGGACCTCACAGATACGCAGTATTTT.

The V and J genes are TRBV11-2 and TRBJ1-2; the D gene is possibly TRBD1 (6 bases). Germline CDR1 SGHAT, CDR2 FQNNGV. V lost 1 base and J 4 bases, leaving 13 bases between the germline ends. This CDR3 region has 15 residues. Here the CDR3 DNA reads TGTGCCAGCAGCTTAGGACAGGAACGATCCTATGGCTACACCTTC. Amino acid sequence: CASSLGQERSYGYTF.

The chain joins TRBV7-2 to TRBJ1-2; the match to TRBD1 covers 7 bases. The length of the CDR3 is 15 residues. The trim removed 7 bases at V and 1 base at J, leaving 9 bases unmatched. Germline CDR1 is SGHTA and CDR2 is FQGNSA. The CDR3 nucleotides are TGTGCCAGCACCCTCCGGACAGGACTTAACTATGGCTACACCTTC. Translated: CASTLRTGLNYGYTF.

J is TRBJ2-1 and V is TRBV5-6; no definite D call. V lost 0 bases and J lost 9, with 7 bases in between. Per germline, CDR1 SGHDT and CDR2 YYEEEE. The CDR3 totals 12 residues. The CDR3 region is CASSLDAREQFF. The CDR3 DNA reads TGTGCCAGCAGCTTGGATGCCCGTGAGCAGTTCTTC.